This TCR beta chain comes out of a study of identical twins (dated by TCRdb to 2015 to 2016). Background for the entire study: To test whether fetal clonotypes persist, the study used deep sequencing on TCR alpha and beta repertoires from monozygotic twins, unrelated adults of various ages, and cord blood. Replicate twin experiments were performed at different times using different library preparation protocols to rule out contamination. Overall results and qualifications from the work: Out-of-frame TCR alpha sharing in monozygotic twins was systematically underestimated by recombination models, whereas sharing between unrelated individuals was in agreement with the recombination models. Because the same donors could not be followed over many years, the conclusions depended on cross-sectional statistical analysis. Zero-insertion analyses could be partly confounded by invariant T cells such as MAIT and iNKT, although diverse VJ usage argued against such confounding for most clonotypes. Abundant cord blood beta clonotypes carried fewer insertions; young adult naive repertoires showed a weaker similar trend, while memory repertoires showed none. In beta out-of-frame sequences, excess twin sharing was weaker, because having fewer shared sequences lowered the signal-to-noise ratio. Out-of-frame TCR alpha sequences shared between twins showed an excess of low generation-probability sequences compared with coincidental sharing between unrelated individuals.

Every donor in the study was a healthy Caucasian. Three pairs of female monozygotic twins, all aged about 18 to 30 years, were included in the twin cohort. RNA for TCR libraries was isolated from peripheral blood mononuclear cells. This clonotype was picked up many times. Its antigen is currently not known. No much larger clonotype is one base removed from it; base qualities were not supplied. Counted from cysteine to phenylalanine, this CDR3 has 13 amino acids. The entry retains the CDR3 DNA only, 39 bases that are in frame from base 1. The germline V gene sets CDR1 to MDHEN and CDR2 to SYDVKM. Trimming takes 5 bases from V and 4 bases from J, and the germline ends sit 8 bases apart. The library was produced with 5' RACE. Instrument on record: Illumina HiSeq 2000. A universal primer binding site was introduced by template switching, and a unique molecular identifier was present in the final cDNA, enabling accurate counting of TCR cDNA molecules. Specific primers in the conserved constant-segment region were used to synthesize first-strand cDNA for TCR alpha and beta chains. To control for contamination, each cDNA library was double barcoded with a SMART-Mk sample barcode plus Illumina barcodes. TruSeq adapter sequences, together with Illumina sample barcodes, were added in two successive PCR steps. Sequencing of the TCR alpha and beta cDNA libraries was done on the Illumina HiSeq platform using custom primers. Per the source publication's procedure: MiGEC was used to process raw reads and extract unique molecular identifiers, and MiXCR was used to find CDR3 positions. Recombination models were inferred per individual with the repgenHMM and IGoR tools using an EM algorithm. Shared clonotype analysis was performed with the tcR package in R, normalizing sharing by the product of cloneset sizes. To study raw recombination without the effects of thymic and clonal selection, out-of-frame nonproductive sequences were analyzed. TCRdb itself trimmed the public reads at Q25 with fastp, ran MiXCR and retained productive beta chains. One record per CDR3 amino acid sequence lists the most common genes and DNA. The authors' filters were not applied to this entry. For this sample there are around 680,000 distinct CDR3 sequences; 8.6% appear just once. The ten largest clones add up to 0.98% of the sample.

These records were also assigned to another study, of yellow fever vaccine responses in identical twins. According to the second study: According to the authors, in identical twins the way T cells responded to vaccination appeared partly convergent and partly personalized. Focusing on identical twins, the study followed the T cell clones that responded to the vaccine, and did so with precision.

Recombination joined TRBV28 with TRBJ2-2, with the D gene call left open. The receptor was isolated from a woman aged 18 to 35 in good health. Sequencing used PBMCs. The nucleotides read TGTGCCAGCAGTCCCCTGGGCACCGGGGAGCTGTTTTTT. Its translation reads: CASSPLGTGELFF.